The 30 T cell receptor beta chains presented below share a single source sample, sequenced in a study of cytomegalovirus exposure and HLA in healthy donors. TCRdb keeps only in-frame clones here, not all; method: immunoSEQ multiplex PCR. The sample gives fewer than 150,000 clones, more than 70% of which show up once; around 5.1% is in the top ten. The sample comprised PBMCs. The receptor source for this set is a man aged 18 to 30 in good health and CMV-seronegative.

The J gene is TRBJ2-1, the V gene TRBV6-5; 13 bases are a match to TRBD2. V lost 5 bases to trimming and J lost 8 bases; unmatched junction nucleotides: 6. The germline gives CDR1 MNHEY, CDR2 SVGAGI. CDR3 length: 15 amino acids. CDR3 nucleotides: TGTGCCAGCAGTCCCTGGACTAGCGGGAGATATGAGCAGTTCTTC. Translating gives CASSPWTSGRYEQFF.

This chain joins TRBV5-8 and TRBJ2-3; TRBD2 aligns across 11 bases. The V segment lost 0 bases and the J segment 4 bases; nucleotides outside the gene matches: 4. The CDR3 is 16 amino acids. CDR1 SGHTS and CDR2 YDEGEE come from the germline V gene. This chain's CDR3 is CASSLGVAGGSDTQYF. CDR3 bases: TGTGCCAGCAGCTTGGGTGTAGCGGGAGGGTCAGATACGCAGTATTTT.

This clone was counted only a few times. The chain combines TRBV19 with TRBJ1-2, with D unclear. The germline CDR1 and CDR2 sequences are LNHDA and SQIVND (reference sequence). The CDR3 is 14 amino acids. V was trimmed by 4 bases and J by 4 bases, leaving 13 bases between them. CDR3 sequence: CASSTRQIAYGYTF. The CDR3 DNA is TGTGCCAGTAGTACCCGACAAATTGCCTATGGCTACACCTTC.

The chain recombines TRBV7-9 with TRBJ1-5, with TRBD1 identical over 7 bases. Looked up from germline, CDR1 is SEHNR and CDR2 is FQNEAQ (reference sequence). The CDR3 loop spans 15 amino acids. Germline trimming cut 1 base from V and 3 bases from J; bases unmatched to any gene: 3. CDR3 residues: CASSLGGTVNQPQHF. DNA of the CDR3: TGTGCCAGCAGCTTAGGCGGGACAGTCAATCAGCCCCAGCATTTT.

The chain carries TRBV29-1 and TRBJ2-1; a possible D gene is TRBD1 (6 bases). The CDR3 sequence is 17 residues long. CDR1 and CDR2 from the germline V gene are SQVTM and ANQGSEA. The V gene lost 2 bases and the J gene lost 2 bases, with 19 bases spanning the gap. The CDR3 bases are TGCAGCGTTGAACCACCCGGGACATCTTCTCCCTACAATGAGCAGTTCTTC. Protein product: CSVEPPGTSSPYNEQFF.

The chain uses TRBV5-1 and TRBJ2-7, with D tentatively TRBD2 (5 bases). This CDR3 region has 13 residues. CDR1 is SGHRS, CDR2 YFSETQ, per germline. Trimming cost V 2 bases and J 2 bases, with 8 bases left between them. The CDR3 sequence: CASSFDGTYEQYF. Here the CDR3 DNA reads TGCGCCAGCAGCTTCGACGGGACCTACGAGCAGTACTTC.

The genes are TRBV25-1 and TRBJ2-7, with 8 bases that match TRBD2. The CDR3 runs to 16 residues. Germline V lookup: CDR1 MGHDK, CDR2 SYGVNS. After removal of 3 bases from V and 6 bases from J, the junction contained 13 bases not matched to a gene. CDR3 sequence reads: CASSDRPGLGPPEQYF. CDR3 in DNA: TGTGCCAGCAGTGACCGACCGGGACTAGGGCCTCCCGAGCAGTACTTC.

This chain's CDR3 is CASGPTSRNRVITDTQYF. For the CDR3, the DNA is TGTGCTAGTGGTCCCACCTCGAGGAACAGGGTAATCACAGATACGCAGTATTTT. The chain uses TRBV12-5 and TRBJ2-3, with TRBD1 as a possible D gene (6 bases). Trimming left V 5 bases short and J 2 bases short, with 23 bases between. The CDR3 sequence is 18 residues long. Germline CDR1 is LGHNT and CDR2 is FRNRAP.

This clone has a handful of counts. The chain has TRBV7-2 and TRBJ1-2; D gene uncertain. This CDR3 has 15 amino acids. CDR1 is SGHTA, CDR2 FQGNSA, per germline. Deletions cut 2 bases from V and 2 bases from J, with 12 bases between. CDR3 sequence: CASSLITAANYGYTF. The CDR3 region has the DNA TGTGCCAGCAGCTTAATCACAGCCGCCAACTATGGCTACACCTTC.

The chain joins TRBV14 to TRBJ2-3; 7 nucleotides agree with TRBD2. The germline V gene encodes CDR1 SGHDN and CDR2 FVKESK. The CDR3 extends over 16 amino acids. Unmatched junction bases numbered 7, after V lost 4 bases and J lost 0 bases. The CDR3 loop reads CASSPLRELSTDTQYF. CDR3 nucleotides: TGTGCCAGCAGCCCCCTGCGGGAGCTAAGCACAGATACGCAGTATTTT.

This clone has a handful of counts. V is TRBV5-1 and J is TRBJ1-1, with 8 nucleotides matching TRBD1. Trimming took 2 bases from V and 1 from J; bases not matched to a gene: 4. The CDR3 runs to 15 residues. The germline V gene has CDR1 SGHRS and CDR2 YFSETQ. The CDR3 sequence is CASSFRQGANTEAFF. CDR3 bases: TGCGCCAGCAGCTTCAGGCAGGGGGCGAACACTGAAGCTTTCTTT.

The chain joins TRBV9 to TRBJ2-5, with TRBD1 matching over 10 bases. The J segment lost 4 bases and the V segment lost 1 base, leaving 7 bases of the junction unmatched. The germline V gene encodes CDR1 SGDLS and CDR2 YYNGEE. The CDR3 is 16 amino acids. DNA for the CDR3: TGTGCCAGCAGCGTAAGGGACAGGGGATGGGGAGAGACCCAGTACTTC. It translates to CASSVRDRGWGETQYF.

This chain joins TRBV19 and TRBJ1-6; weak D call: TRBD1 (5 bases). The germline CDR1 and CDR2 sequences are LNHDA and SQIVND (reference sequence). CDR3 length: 12 residues. Trimming cost V 7 bases and J 10 bases, with 11 bases left between them. CDR3 in amino acids: CASNSRGSPLHF. CDR3 nucleotides: TGTGCCAGTAACTCAAGGGGCTCACCCCTCCACTTT. Together with reference TRBV19 and TRBJ1-6, the CDR3 gives the full variable domain: DGGITQSPKYLFRKEGQNVTLSCEQNLNHDAMYWYRQDPGQGLRLIYYSQIVNDFQKGDIAEGYSVSREKKESFPLTVTSAQKNPTAFYLCASNSRGSPLHFGNGTRLTVT.

The chain joins TRBV15 to TRBJ1-1; unclear D gene. Trimming removed 3 bases at V and 8 bases at J, with 7 bases between. The CDR3 runs to 11 residues. The germline gives CDR1 LNHNV, CDR2 YYDKDF (reference sequence). This CDR3 reads CATSSPPEAFF. The CDR3 DNA is TGTGCCACCAGCAGTCCCCCAGAAGCTTTCTTT.

The chain has TRBV7-2 and TRBJ2-4; perhaps TRBD1 as D (6 bases). This CDR3 region has 17 residues. The germline V gene encodes CDR1 SGHTA and CDR2 FQGNSA. The V gene lost 0 bases and the J gene lost 3 bases, with 15 bases spanning the gap. This CDR3 reads CASSLAGTSGLKNIQYF. The DNA of the CDR3 is TGTGCCAGCAGCTTAGCCGGGACATCGGGCCTCAAAAACATTCAGTACTTC.

V gene TRBV19 combines with J gene TRBJ1-6; tentatively, D is TRBD1 (6 bases). The germline V gene has CDR1 LNHDA and CDR2 SQIVND (reference sequence). This CDR3 contains 15 residues. The ends were cut back, 5 bases at V and 3 bases at J, with 11 bases in the middle. The DNA of the CDR3 is TGTGCCAGTAGTTCGACAGGCCTCTATAATTCACCCCTCCACTTT. Translated: CASSSTGLYNSPLHF. Looking up the rest from reference TRBV19 and TRBJ1-6 gives the full variable domain: DGGITQSPKYLFRKEGQNVTLSCEQNLNHDAMYWYRQDPGQGLRLIYYSQIVNDFQKGDIAEGYSVSREKKESFPLTVTSAQKNPTAFYLCASSSTGLYNSPLHFGNGTRLTVT.

This CDR3 is CASSLERVLQAYEQYF. CDR3 nucleotides: TGTGCCAGCAGCTTAGAGCGGGTGCTCCAGGCCTACGAGCAGTACTTC. The rearrangement links TRBV7-8 to TRBJ2-7, with a weak D call TRBD2 (6 bases). The CDR3 length is 16 residues. The V gene's germline CDR1 is SGHVS and CDR2 FQNEAQ. V lost 1 base, J lost 2 bases, and 15 bases lay in between.

The chain has TRBV7-9 and TRBJ1-2; D is perhaps TRBD1 (5 bases). Looked up from germline, CDR1 is SEHNR and CDR2 is FQNEAQ (reference sequence). Trimming cost V 6 bases and J 5 bases, with 10 bases left between them. The CDR3 is made up of 12 amino acids. The CDR3 DNA reads as TGTGCCAGCAGTGATGGGGGGTATGGCTACACCTTC. Protein: CASSDGGYGYTF.

This clone has just one count. J is TRBJ2-1 and V is TRBV5-6; TRBD2 matches at 15 bases. Germline V CDR1 and CDR2: SGHDT, YYEEEE. V was pared by 4 bases and J by 5 bases, with 4 bases of the junction left unmatched. This CDR3 is 16 amino acids long. The CDR3 DNA reads TGTGCCAGCAGCGTAAGGACTAGCGGGAGGGACAATGAGCAGTTCTTC. Encoded protein: CASSVRTSGRDNEQFF. The variable domain in full, with the rest retrieved from reference TRBV5-6 and TRBJ2-1, is DAGVTQSPTHLIKTRGQQVTLRCSPKSGHDTVSWYQQALGQGPQFIFQYYEEEERQRGNFPDRFSGHQFPNYSSELNVNALLLGDSALYLCASSVRTSGRDNEQFFGPGTRLTVL.

V and J are TRBV4-1 and TRBJ2-1; possible D gene TRBD1, 6 bases. This CDR3 is built from 16 residues. The V gene's germline CDR1 is MGHRA and CDR2 YSYEKL. V was shortened by 0 bases and J by 2 bases, with 11 bases between the two germline ends. The CDR3 DNA sequence: TGCGCCAGCAGCCAAGAATCAGGGGCGCCCTACAATGAGCAGTTCTTC. It specifies CASSQESGAPYNEQFF.

There are a few counts of this clone. V gene TRBV7-9 combines with J gene TRBJ1-1; D unclear. Germline-derived CDR1 and CDR2 are SEHNR and FQNEAQ (reference sequence). The CDR3 has 14 amino acids. V was cut by 5 bases and J by 1 base, with 11 bases left in between. The CDR3 DNA reads TGTGCCAGCAGCCATCTGACGGGGAACACTGAAGCTTTCTTT. Protein sequence: CASSHLTGNTEAFF. Together with reference TRBV7-9 and TRBJ1-1, the CDR3 gives the full variable domain: DTGVSQNPRHKITKRGQNVTFRCDPISEHNRLYWYRQTLGQGPEFLTYFQNEAQLEKSRLLSDRFSAERPKGSFSTLEIQRTEQGDSAMYLCASSHLTGNTEAFFGQGTRLTVV.

The V and J genes are TRBV6-1 and TRBJ2-7, with TRBD1 matching over 8 bases. This CDR3 comprises 11 residues. J lost 6 bases, V lost 10 bases, and 5 bases had no gene match. Germline assignment: CDR1 MNHNS and CDR2 SASEGT. CDR3 loop: CAIGRGLEQYF. Here the CDR3 DNA reads TGTGCCATCGGCAGGGGGCTCGAGCAGTACTTC.

The CDR3: CASSLGQMNTEAFF. CDR3 bases: TGCGCCAGCAGCTTAGGACAGATGAACACTGAAGCTTTCTTT. The chain links TRBV5-1 to TRBJ1-1; D perhaps matches TRBD1 (6 bases). V lost 2 bases to trimming and J lost 0 bases, with 8 bases between them. The CDR3 runs 14 residues. Germline loops: CDR1 SGHRS, CDR2 YFSETQ. The complete variable domain, with remaining parts taken from reference TRBV5-1 and TRBJ1-1, reads KAGVTQTPRYLIKTRGQQVTLSCSPISGHRSVSWYQQTPGQGLQFLFEYFSETQRNKGNFPGRFSGRQFSNSRSEMNVSTLELGDSALYLCASSLGQMNTEAFFGQGTRLTVV.

The rearrangement links TRBV7-6 to TRBJ1-1; TRBD1 matches 8 bases. Germline V CDR1 and CDR2: SGHVS, FNYEAQ. The trim removed 2 bases at V and 7 bases at J, leaving 12 bases unmatched. CDR3 length: 16 residues. CDR3 DNA sequence: TGTGCCAGCAGCTTACGGCAGGGGGCGCTGATCGGTGAAGCTTTCTTT. This sequence encodes CASSLRQGALIGEAFF.

This rearrangement joins TRBV19 to TRBJ2-7; 10 bases match TRBD2. This CDR3 comprises 15 residues. CDR1 LNHDA and CDR2 SQIVND come from the germline V gene (reference sequence). Trimming cost V 7 bases and J 3 bases; bases outside gene matches: 9. The CDR3 reads CASKLTSGQIYEQYF. In DNA form, the CDR3 reads TGTGCCAGTAAACTGACTAGCGGGCAGATCTACGAGCAGTACTTC.

CDR3 amino acids: CASSLTGTYTDTQYF. CDR3 nucleotide sequence: TGCGCCAGCAGCTTGACCGGGACTTACACAGATACGCAGTATTTT. V gene TRBV5-1 combines with J gene TRBJ2-3; the D gene is possibly TRBD2 (6 bases). This CDR3 region has 15 residues. Trimming stripped 1 base from V and 2 bases from J, with 11 bases between. The V gene's germline CDR1 is SGHRS and CDR2 YFSETQ.

This clone was counted only a few times. The rearrangement joins TRBV30 to TRBJ2-1, with D possibly being TRBD2 (5 bases). The CDR3 runs to 15 residues. Per germline, CDR1 GTSNPN and CDR2 SVGIG (reference sequence). With 5 bases removed from V and 0 bases from J, the gap between germline ends came to 14 bases. Here the CDR3 reads CAWRRTGISYNEQFF. CDR3 coding DNA: TGTGCCTGGCGGAGGACGGGGATCTCCTACAATGAGCAGTTCTTC.

In its sample, this clone was seen a few times. This sequence joins TRBV19 and TRBJ2-7, with 7 bases aligning to TRBD2. CDR1 and CDR2 from the germline V gene are LNHDA and SQIVND (reference sequence). The CDR3 has 14 amino acids. V lost 3 bases to trimming and J lost 3 bases; unmatched junction nucleotides: 5. The DNA for the CDR3 is TGTGCCAGTAGTATCGGCGGGGGAGGCTACGAGCAGTACTTC. Protein: CASSIGGGGYEQYF.

This clone has more than one count but fewer than ten. This sequence joins TRBV15 and TRBJ1-6; D may be TRBD1 (5 bases). Germline-derived CDR1 and CDR2 are LNHNV and YYDKDF (reference sequence). The germline V and J ends were trimmed by 1 base and 9 bases, with 13 bases remaining between them. This CDR3 has 15 amino acids. The CDR3 DNA is TGTGCCACCAGCAGAGTCGCGGGGGGGACTTCACCCCTCCACTTT. It specifies CATSRVAGGTSPLHF.

The chain links TRBV29-1 to TRBJ2-7, with 11 bases aligning to TRBD1. The length of the CDR3 is 13 residues. V was clipped by 7 bases and J by 2 bases; unmatched bases: 4. Germline CDR1 reads SQVTM; CDR2 reads ANQGSEA. CDR3 nucleotides: TGCAGCGGCAGGACAGGGGGCACCTACGAGCAGTACTTC. Its protein product is CSGRTGGTYEQYF.